These 24 T cell receptor beta chains originate from one sample sequenced in a study of T cell changes during pregnancy in multiple sclerosis. This table comes from immunoSEQ multiplex PCR, and its TCRdb copy is limited to in-frame clones, with some not included. Of approximately 43,000 clones listed, 90% to 95% were seen once; the top ten hold 7% to 8.5%. The sample here was CD8+ T cells from peripheral blood mononuclear cells, taken in the third trimester of pregnancy. Receptors originate from a female donor with multiple sclerosis, enrolled in a pregnancy study.

The chain couples TRBV5-1 to TRBJ2-1, with 12 bases that match TRBD1. The germline V gene has CDR1 SGHRS and CDR2 YFSETQ. The CDR3 length is 17 residues. V lost 4 bases to trimming and J lost 10 bases; unmatched junction nucleotides: 15. The CDR3 DNA is TGCGCCAGCAGCCCCTCCCTTCCCGGGACAGGGGGCAGCGAGCAGTTCTTC. The encoded protein is CASSPSLPGTGGSEQFF.

The V gene is TRBV7-8, the J gene TRBJ2-7; D gene unclear. Looked up from germline, CDR1 is SGHVS and CDR2 is FQNEAQ. The CDR3 extends over 14 amino acids. The germline V and J ends were trimmed by 1 base and 0 bases, with 7 bases remaining between them. CDR3 nucleotides: TGTGCCAGCAGCTTAGAGAGGTTCTCCTACGAGCAGTACTTC. This sequence encodes CASSLERFSYEQYF.

The V and J genes are TRBV5-1 and TRBJ2-1; D call uncertain. Trimming stripped 0 bases from V and 0 bases from J, with 7 bases between. The germline V gene has CDR1 SGHRS and CDR2 YFSETQ. There are 15 residues in the CDR3. The CDR3: CASSLASLSYNEQFF. CDR3 bases: TGCGCCAGCAGCTTGGCCTCTCTCTCCTACAATGAGCAGTTCTTC.

The chain joins TRBV21-1 to TRBJ2-3; the table names TRBD1, a call not compared with the DNA. TRBV21-1 is a listed pseudogene. CDR3 length: 15 amino acids. CDR3 residues: CASSIRSQGTDTQYF. The CDR3 nucleotides read TGTGCCAGCAGCATACGGTCACAGGGCACAGATACGCAGTATTTT.

V gene TRBV9 combines with J gene TRBJ2-3, with 10 positions matching TRBD2. The trim removed 0 bases at V and 6 bases at J, leaving 7 bases unmatched. The CDR3 is 16 amino acids. Germline CDR1 and CDR2: SGDLS and YYNGEE. CDR3 DNA: TGTGCCAGCAGCGTAGTCCAGCGGGAGGGCCGGGATACGCAGTATTTT. It codes for CASSVVQREGRDTQYF.

The chain carries TRBV19 and TRBJ1-1; D ambiguous. The germline V gene has CDR1 LNHDA and CDR2 SQIVND (reference sequence). This CDR3 has 12 amino acids. V gave up 7 bases and J gave up 6 bases, with 12 bases separating them. In nucleotides, the CDR3 is TGTGCCAGTATAGCCCCTCGCGCTGAAGCTTTCTTT. This codes for CASIAPRAEAFF.

The chain recombines TRBV5-1 with TRBJ2-7; 8 bases match TRBD2. This CDR3 has 16 residues. Germline CDR1 and CDR2: SGHRS and YFSETQ. Losses at the gene ends were 3 bases for V and 4 bases for J; bases not matched to a gene: 12. CDR3 sequence (DNA): TGCGCCAGCAGCTGGCTAGCGGGTAGTTCGGGTTACGAGCAGTACTTC. Residues: CASSWLAGSSGYEQYF. Full variable domain (missing parts from reference TRBV5-1 and TRBJ2-7): KAGVTQTPRYLIKTRGQQVTLSCSPISGHRSVSWYQQTPGQGLQFLFEYFSETQRNKGNFPGRFSGRQFSNSRSEMNVSTLELGDSALYLCASSWLAGSSGYEQYFGPGTRLTVT.

The rearrangement links TRBV9 to TRBJ1-1, with 7 bases lining up with TRBD1. This CDR3 region has 14 residues. Germline V gives CDR1 SGDLS, CDR2 YYNGEE. V was pared by 4 bases and J by 2 bases, with 5 bases of the junction left unmatched. The CDR3 sequence is CASSSGQSNTEAFF. The CDR3 nucleotides are TGTGCCAGCAGCTCGGGACAGAGTAACACTGAAGCTTTCTTT.

The rearrangement uses TRBV7-3 and TRBJ2-1; D gene uncertain. Germline assignment: CDR1 SGHTA and CDR2 FQGTGA. V was cut by 5 bases and J by 5 bases, with 13 bases left in between. CDR3 length: 14 amino acids. The CDR3 region has the DNA TGTGCCAGCAGCCCCCTGCCTAATAACAATGAGCAGTTCTTC. Translated, it gives CASSPLPNNNEQFF.

The chain couples TRBV5-1 to TRBJ1-1; no clear D gene. The CDR3 runs 15 residues. V lost 0 bases and J lost 3, with 12 bases in between. Per the germline V gene, CDR1 is SGHRS and CDR2 is YFSETQ. The CDR3 region is CASSLEGLEYTEAFF. The CDR3 bases are TGCGCCAGCAGCTTGGAAGGATTGGAGTACACTGAAGCTTTCTTT.

The V and J genes are TRBV5-4 and TRBJ2-1; 9 bases are a match to TRBD2. Germline V gene sequence: CDR1 SGHNT, CDR2 YYREEE (reference sequence). This CDR3 has 14 amino acids. V shed 4 bases and J 8 bases; nucleotides not matched to a gene: 7. The CDR3 coding sequence is TGTGCCAGCAGCAATAGCGGGAGTCGGTATGAGCAGTTCTTC. Its translation: CASSNSGSRYEQFF.

This sequence joins TRBV5-4 and TRBJ2-3, with TRBD2 matching 13 bases. The CDR3 spans 20 residues. Germline CDR1 reads SGHNT; CDR2 reads YYREEE (reference sequence). The ends lost 4 bases at V and 1 base at J; junction bases unmatched: 15. The CDR3 DNA is TGTGCCAGCAGCACTGGGGGTAGGACTAGCGGGAGTGTCGGCACAGATACGCAGTATTTT. Its translation: CASSTGGRTSGSVGTDTQYF. The full variable domain, completed using reference TRBV5-4 and TRBJ2-3, is ETGVTQSPTHLIKTRGQQVTLRCSSQSGHNTVSWYQQALGQGPQFIFQYYREEENGRGNFPPRFSGLQFPNYSSELNVNALELDDSALYLCASSTGGRTSGSVGTDTQYFGPGTRLTVL.

The rearrangement joins TRBV14 to TRBJ2-7, with D perhaps matching TRBD2 (7 bases). V lost 3 bases to trimming and J lost 7 bases, with 16 bases between them. The CDR3 extends over 14 amino acids. Looked up from germline, CDR1 is SGHDN and CDR2 is FVKESK. CDR3 sequence: CASSQARGGKEQYF. CDR3 sequence (DNA): TGTGCCAGCAGCCAGGCTAGGGGGGGCAAAGAGCAGTACTTC.

This sequence joins TRBV10-3 and TRBJ1-1; possible D gene TRBD1, 6 bases. V lost 4 bases and J lost 8, with 8 bases in between. Germline values: CDR1 ENHRY, CDR2 SYGVKD. This CDR3 contains 11 residues. In DNA form, the CDR3 reads TGTGCCATCAGTGCTCAGGGGGAAGCTTTCTTT. Residues: CAISAQGEAFF.

J is TRBJ2-2 and V is TRBV28, with 7 bases that match TRBD2. The CDR3 has 12 amino acids. The germline gives CDR1 MDHEN, CDR2 SYDVKM. In DNA, the CDR3 is TGTGCGGGGGGAGGGTACACCGGGGAGCTGTTTTTT. Encoded protein: CAGGGYTGELFF.

The rearrangement links TRBV5-5 to TRBJ2-1; TRBD2 might be the D (6 bases). The CDR3 extends over 16 amino acids. V was cut by 4 bases and J by 8 bases, with 22 bases left in between. Germline-derived CDR1 and CDR2 are SGHKS and YYEKEE (reference sequence). This CDR3 reads CASSKGTARSEDEQFF. CDR3 DNA sequence: TGTGCCAGCAGCAAGGGGACTGCGCGATCAGAGGATGAGCAGTTCTTC.

This clone was observed once. The chain has TRBV2 and TRBJ2-7, with D hard to call. V dropped 1 base and J dropped 4 bases, with 11 bases sitting between them. The CDR3 runs to 14 residues. Germline V lookup: CDR1 SNHLY, CDR2 FYNNEI. The CDR3 nucleotides are TGTGCCAGCAGTGAAGGGGCTAATGGGTACGAGCAGTACTTC. It yields the protein CASSEGANGYEQYF.

The rearrangement uses TRBV27 and TRBJ1-5; no definite D call. V lost 2 bases to trimming and J lost 0 bases, with 8 bases between them. Germline loops: CDR1 MNHEY, CDR2 SMNVEV (reference sequence). This CDR3 is 15 amino acids long. This CDR3 reads CASSLSINSNQPQHF. CDR3 coding DNA: TGTGCCAGCAGTTTAAGCATCAATAGCAATCAGCCCCAGCATTTT.

This chain joins TRBV7-8 and TRBJ1-1; 9 bases match TRBD1. In germline, CDR1 is SGHVS, CDR2 FQNEAQ. The V segment lost 7 bases and the J segment 4 bases; nucleotides outside the gene matches: 13. CDR3 length equals 16 residues. The CDR3 nucleotides are TGTGCCAGCACCACGGGGACAGGGTATAGGGGCACTGAAGCTTTCTTT. Translation gives CASTTGTGYRGTEAFF. Full variable domain (outside the CDR3, taken from reference TRBV7-8 and TRBJ1-1): GAGVSQSPRYKVAKRGQDVALRCDPISGHVSLFWYQQALGQGPEFLTYFQNEAQLDKSGLPSDRFFAERPEGSVSTLKIQRTQQEDSAVYLCASTTGTGYRGTEAFFGQGTRLTVV.

V is TRBV29-1 and J is TRBJ2-7, with 8 bases aligning to TRBD2. The CDR3 is 15 residues long. Trimming cost V 1 base and J 7 bases; bases outside gene matches: 12. The germline gives CDR1 SQVTM, CDR2 ANQGSEA. In DNA, the CDR3 is TGCAGCGTTGAAGGCGGGCTTAGCGGGATACGTGAGCAGTACTTC. Translating gives CSVEGGLSGIREQYF.

The rearrangement uses TRBV28 and TRBJ2-2; D is unresolved. This CDR3 is 13 amino acids long. V lost 1 base, J lost 5 bases, and 5 bases lay in between. Germline CDR1 MDHEN, CDR2 SYDVKM. CDR3 region: CASSLLATGELFF. The DNA of the CDR3 is TGTGCCAGCAGTTTATTAGCAACCGGGGAGCTGTTTTTT.

V gene TRBV7-8 combines with J gene TRBJ2-3; TRBD2 aligns across 10 bases. The germline V gene encodes CDR1 SGHVS and CDR2 FQNEAQ. The CDR3 is made up of 16 amino acids. Unmatched junction bases numbered 4, after V lost 1 base and J lost 3 bases. The CDR3: CASSLEASGSTDTQYF. The CDR3 coding sequence is TGTGCCAGCAGCTTAGAAGCTAGCGGGAGTACAGATACGCAGTATTTT.

This chain connects TRBV2 to TRBJ2-1; D might be TRBD1 (6 bases). The CDR3 loop spans 13 amino acids. CDR1 and CDR2 from the germline V gene are SNHLY and FYNNEI. Trimming cost V 8 bases and J 3 bases, with 11 bases left between them. CDR3 in amino acids: CASQDSYYNEQFF. The CDR3, as DNA: TGTGCCAGCCAGGACAGTTACTACAATGAGCAGTTCTTC.

This chain connects TRBV7-9 to TRBJ1-2; perhaps TRBD1 as D (6 bases). V lost 7 bases, J lost 4 bases, and 13 bases lay in between. The V gene's germline CDR1 is SEHNR and CDR2 FQNEAQ (reference sequence). The CDR3 extends over 13 amino acids. The CDR3 region has the DNA TGTGCCAGCATCCAGGGGTGGGCCTATGGCTACACCTTC. This encodes CASIQGWAYGYTF.